This is a list of T cell receptor beta chains from one sample in a study of T cells in localized non-small cell lung cancer. The assay was immunoSEQ multiplex PCR, and TCRdb's table has in-frame clones only and misses some. This table holds around 29,000 clones, roughly 90% found once. The sample here was peripheral blood mononuclear cells, taken before any cancer treatment. The receptors here all came from a woman between 35 and 70 years old with stage III lung adenocarcinoma. Both conserved end residues are part of each CDR3. A D gene is named only where the DNA matches it firmly. Clone size is given for some rows only: seen once, a few or many times, or a class if the clone is expanded.

j_gene: TRBJ2-5; abundance: -; d_gene: TRBD2; v_gene: TRBV11-2; CDR3nt: TGTGCCAGCAGCTTAGCTAGCGGGAGGTTCTGGGAGACCCAGTACTTC; CDR3aa: CASSLASGRFWETQYF
j_gene: TRBJ2-2; abundance: -; d_gene: -; v_gene: TRBV7-6; CDR3nt: TGTGCCAGCAGCTTCCAGGGCGCTTCTGACGGGGAGCTGTTTTTT; CDR3aa: CASSFQGASDGELFF
j_gene: TRBJ2-6; abundance: -; d_gene: -; v_gene: TRBV29-1; CDR3nt: TGCAGCGTTGGAAAGGCCTCTGGAATCTCTGGGGCCAACGTCCTGACTTTC; CDR3aa: CSVGKASGISGANVLTF
j_gene: TRBJ1-3; abundance: -; d_gene: -; v_gene: TRBV13; CDR3nt: TGTGCCAGCAGCTCATCCCGCGGGTCTGGAAACACCATATATTTT; CDR3aa: CASSSSRGSGNTIYF
j_gene: TRBJ1-2; abundance: -; d_gene: -; v_gene: TRBV29-1; CDR3nt: TGCAGCGCCGCGGGGCCCAACTATGGCTACACCTTC; CDR3aa: CSAAGPNYGYTF
j_gene: TRBJ2-1; abundance: -; d_gene: -; v_gene: TRBV18; CDR3nt: TGTGCCAGCTCACCAGCTAATGAGCAGTTCTTC; CDR3aa: CASSPANEQFF
j_gene: TRBJ1-1; abundance: -; d_gene: TRBD1; v_gene: TRBV14; CDR3nt: TGTGCCAGCAGCTATAAATTGGACAGGGGAACTGAAGCTTTCTTT; CDR3aa: CASSYKLDRGTEAFF
j_gene: TRBJ1-4; abundance: -; d_gene: -; v_gene: TRBV4-1; CDR3nt: TGCGCCAGCAGCCAAGAGGAAGCTAATGAAAAACTGTTTTTT; CDR3aa: CASSQEEANEKLFF
j_gene: TRBJ2-5; abundance: -; d_gene: -; v_gene: TRBV5-4; CDR3nt: TGTGCCAGCAGCTTGGGAGGGGCGGTTAGGGTTCAAGAGACCCAGTACTTC; CDR3aa: CASSLGGAVRVQETQYF
j_gene: TRBJ1-1; abundance: -; d_gene: -; v_gene: TRBV4-1; CDR3nt: TGCGCCAGCAGCCAATTCCCGACCAACACTGAAGCTTTCTTT; CDR3aa: CASSQFPTNTEAFF
j_gene: TRBJ1-2; abundance: -; d_gene: -; v_gene: TRBV15; CDR3nt: TGTGCCACCAGCAGAGCCCGGACGGGGAAAGGGGACTATGGCTACACCTTC; CDR3aa: CATSRARTGKGDYGYTF
j_gene: TRBJ2-5; abundance: once; d_gene: TRBD1; v_gene: TRBV28; CDR3nt: TGTGCCAGCAGTTTAAACAGGGGCCAAGAGACCCAGTACTTC; CDR3aa: CASSLNRGQETQYF
j_gene: TRBJ2-2; abundance: few; d_gene: -; v_gene: TRBV13; CDR3nt: TGTGCCAGCCGTATTTGGGGCGGGGAGCTGTTTTTT; CDR3aa: CASRIWGGELFF
j_gene: TRBJ2-1; abundance: -; d_gene: -; v_gene: TRBV28; CDR3nt: TGTGCCAGCAGTTTAAGCGGAAAGGATGAGCAGTTCTTC; CDR3aa: CASSLSGKDEQFF
j_gene: TRBJ1-5; abundance: few; d_gene: TRBD1; v_gene: TRBV2; CDR3nt: TGTGCCAGCAGTGATGACAGGGGTAATCAGCCCCAGCATTTT; CDR3aa: CASSDDRGNQPQHF
j_gene: TRBJ2-5; abundance: -; d_gene: -; v_gene: TRBV11-2; CDR3nt: TGTGCCAGCAGCTTAGTGGGGGTCGGGGAGACCCAGTACTTC; CDR3aa: CASSLVGVGETQYF
j_gene: TRBJ2-7; abundance: -; d_gene: -; v_gene: TRBV7-9; CDR3nt: TGTGCCAGCAGCGGACAGCCCTCCTACGAGCAGTACTTC; CDR3aa: CASSGQPSYEQYF
j_gene: TRBJ1-2; abundance: -; d_gene: -; v_gene: TRBV4-1; CDR3nt: TGCGCCAGCAGCCAAGAAGGGGGAGCTCGTCGATATGGCTACACCTTC; CDR3aa: CASSQEGGARRYGYTF
j_gene: TRBJ1-1; abundance: -; d_gene: -; v_gene: TRBV2; CDR3nt: TGTGCCAGCAGTTCTAACACTGAAGCTTTCTTT; CDR3aa: CASSSNTEAFF
j_gene: TRBJ2-2; abundance: -; d_gene: -; v_gene: TRBV30; CDR3nt: TGTGCCTGGGCAGGGACAAGTTACACCGGGGAGCTGTTTTTT; CDR3aa: CAWAGTSYTGELFF
j_gene: TRBJ2-1; abundance: -; d_gene: TRBD2; v_gene: TRBV7-9; CDR3nt: TGTGCCAGCAGCTCGGGACTAGCGGGACCTAGGGAGCAGTTCTTC; CDR3aa: CASSSGLAGPREQFF
j_gene: TRBJ2-1; abundance: -; d_gene: -; v_gene: TRBV27; CDR3nt: TGTGCCAGCAGTTTAAGGGACAAGGAGGATGAGCAGTTCTTC; CDR3aa: CASSLRDKEDEQFF
j_gene: TRBJ2-3; abundance: once; d_gene: -; v_gene: TRBV5-6; CDR3nt: TGTGCCAGCAGCTTGATTTCAGGGGGCACAGATACGCAGTATTTT; CDR3aa: CASSLISGGTDTQYF
j_gene: TRBJ2-3; abundance: -; d_gene: -; v_gene: TRBV28; CDR3nt: TGTGCCAGCAGGCCAGGCGGGGACCGCACAGATACGCAGTATTTT; CDR3aa: CASRPGGDRTDTQYF
j_gene: TRBJ2-7; abundance: -; d_gene: -; v_gene: TRBV18; CDR3nt: TGTGCCAGCTCACCAACTGAGTCCTACGAGCAGTACTTC; CDR3aa: CASSPTESYEQYF
j_gene: TRBJ1-4; abundance: -; d_gene: TRBD1; v_gene: TRBV7-8; CDR3nt: TGTGCCAGCAGCTTGGGACAGGGCAATGAAAAACTGTTTTTT; CDR3aa: CASSLGQGNEKLFF
j_gene: TRBJ1-5; abundance: once; d_gene: TRBD1; v_gene: TRBV18; CDR3nt: TGTGCCAGCTCATCGGGACAGGGCTTCCGAAGCAATCAGCCCCAGCATTTT; CDR3aa: CASSSGQGFRSNQPQHF
j_gene: TRBJ2-2; abundance: -; d_gene: TRBD2; v_gene: TRBV9; CDR3nt: TGTGCCAGCAGCGTAGTCTCCAGCGGGATGCTTACCGGGGAGCTGTTTTTT; CDR3aa: CASSVVSSGMLTGELFF
j_gene: TRBJ2-2; abundance: -; d_gene: -; v_gene: TRBV19; CDR3nt: TGTGCCAGTAGTATCAGGGGTTCCGGGGAGCTGTTTTTT; CDR3aa: CASSIRGSGELFF
j_gene: TRBJ1-3; abundance: -; d_gene: -; v_gene: TRBV6-5; CDR3nt: TGTGCCAGCAGTTCATATAAGGGGGACACCATATATTTT; CDR3aa: CASSSYKGDTIYF
j_gene: TRBJ2-3; abundance: -; d_gene: TRBD2; v_gene: TRBV9; CDR3nt: TGTGCCAGCAGCGTAGCAGCGGGAAACACGGCAGATACGCAGTATTTT; CDR3aa: CASSVAAGNTADTQYF
j_gene: TRBJ2-3; abundance: -; d_gene: TRBD2; v_gene: TRBV6-4; CDR3nt: TGTGCCAGCAGTGGTTCGGGCGGGGGAACAGATACGCAGTATTTT; CDR3aa: CASSGSGGGTDTQYF
j_gene: TRBJ1-4; abundance: -; d_gene: -; v_gene: TRBV18; CDR3nt: TGTGCCAGCTCTCTCGGGACTACTAATGAAAAACTGTTTTTT; CDR3aa: CASSLGTTNEKLFF
j_gene: TRBJ2-7; abundance: -; d_gene: -; v_gene: TRBV6-1; CDR3nt: TGTGCCAGCAGTCCCCAGCAGCTGAGCTCCTACGAGCAGTACTTC; CDR3aa: CASSPQQLSSYEQYF
j_gene: TRBJ2-1; abundance: -; d_gene: -; v_gene: TRBV5-4; CDR3nt: TGTGCCAGCAGCTTCCAACCAGGACAAAAGAATGAGCAGTTCTTC; CDR3aa: CASSFQPGQKNEQFF